This T cell receptor beta chain was identified during a study of cytomegalovirus exposure and HLA in healthy donors. General study findings and limits: In the analysis, some V segments, TRBV6-2 and TRBV6-3 included, were excluded as indistinguishable.

Amplification used 60 Vbeta primers and 13 Jbeta primers. Assay: immunoSEQ multiplex PCR; the TCRdb copy retains only in-frame clones and omits some. The sample yields around 130,000 clones, 84% seen once. This CDR3 comprises 14 residues. CDR1 is SSHAT, CDR2 FNYEAQ, per germline (reference sequence). A note on this clone: Antigen: not known. The junction departs from the called germline gene at one end, perhaps through a read error.

This chain connects TRBV7-7 to TRBJ2-2; D is undetermined. Material for sequencing was PBMCs. The source is a woman aged 18-29 years in good health and CMV-seropositive. CDR3 in DNA: TGTGCTAGCAGCCCGAATACTTGGACCGGGGAGCTGTTTTTT. Translation gives CASSPNTWTGELFF.